Each of the 10 T cell receptor beta chains below was sequenced from the same sample in a study of cytomegalovirus exposure and HLA in healthy donors. 60 Vbeta and 13 Jbeta primers were used in PCR. The repertoire was sequenced with immunoSEQ multiplex PCR; TCRdb's copy has only in-frame clones and lacks some. This table holds some 150,000 clones, about 75% found once. The material sequenced was PBMCs. Every receptor here comes from a man between 18 and 29 years old in good health and CMV-seronegative.

V and J are TRBV27 and TRBJ1-6; 11 bases agree with TRBD1. Germline CDR1 MNHEY, CDR2 SMNVEV (reference sequence). V lost 5 bases and J lost 9; bases outside the gene matches: 9. The CDR3 has 16 residues. The CDR3 nucleotides are TGTGCCAGCAGTACCCCCTCGGGACAGGGGGTTTCACCCCTCCACTTT. It encodes CASSTPSGQGVSPLHF.

The chain links TRBV7-9 to TRBJ2-3; TRBD2 matches 8 bases. The CDR3 spans 18 residues. The V gene end was trimmed by 6 bases and the J gene end by 0 bases; junction bases not matched to a gene: 14. CDR1 and CDR2 (germline): SEHNR, FQNEAQ (reference sequence). Here the CDR3 reads CASSQISSGRTSTDTQYF. The CDR3 coding sequence is TGTGCCAGCAGTCAAATTTCTAGCGGGCGAACTAGCACAGATACGCAGTATTTT.

The chain recombines TRBV11-3 with TRBJ2-3, with D possibly being TRBD1 (6 bases). V shed 0 bases and J shed 5 bases, with 9 bases lying between them. Germline CDR1 is SGHNT and CDR2 is YENEEA. CDR3 length: 14 amino acids. The DNA of the CDR3 is TGTGCCAGCAGCTTAGAGGGGGCCGAAGATACGCAGTATTTT. It specifies CASSLEGAEDTQYF.

The chain is built from TRBV9 and TRBJ2-3; 7 bases fit TRBD2. The CDR3 runs to 16 residues. V was clipped by 6 bases and J by 2 bases; unmatched bases: 12. CDR1 and CDR2 from the germline V gene are SGDLS and YYNGEE. The CDR3 DNA reads as TGTGCCAGCACCCTAAAAGCGGGGCAACCCACAGATACGCAGTATTTT. Translation: CASTLKAGQPTDTQYF.

This clone was seen more than once but under ten times. The V gene is TRBV5-4, the J gene TRBJ2-7; 9 nucleotides match TRBD2. The CDR3 length is 18 residues. Germline V gene lookup returns CDR1 SGHNT and CDR2 YYREEE (reference sequence). V was pared by 4 bases and J by 7 bases, with 21 bases of the junction left unmatched. For the CDR3, the DNA is TGTGCCAGCAGCCAATTTAGCGGGAGAGGGGGGTGGGATGATGAGCAGTACTTC. Its translation is CASSQFSGRGGWDDEQYF.

The chain joins TRBV7-6 to TRBJ2-2; D unresolved. This CDR3 comprises 16 residues. The germline gives CDR1 SGHVS, CDR2 FNYEAQ. Trimming took off 2 bases at V and 0 bases at J, with 10 bases between the two ends. The CDR3 nucleotides are TGTGCCAGCAGCTTAAGCATAGTAACGAACACCGGGGAGCTGTTTTTT. Translation: CASSLSIVTNTGELFF. The whole variable domain, remainder taken from reference TRBV7-6 and TRBJ2-2, is GAGVSQSPRYKVTKRGQDVALRCDPISGHVSLYWYRQALGQGPEFLTYFNYEAQQDKSGLPNDRFSAERPEGSISTLTIQRTEQRDSAMYRCASSLSIVTNTGELFFGEGSRLTVL.

This clone came up once. The rearrangement links TRBV13 to TRBJ2-5, with unresolved D. The J call is uncertain, as TRBJ2-7 better fits the DNA end. Germline V gene lookup returns CDR1 PRHDT and CDR2 FYEKMQ (reference sequence). This CDR3 has 14 amino acids. Here the CDR3 reads CASSLGPDSYEQYF. The CDR3 nucleotides are TGTGCCAGCAGCTTAGGCCCAGACTCCTACGAGCAGTACTTC.

The chain employs TRBV5-5 and TRBJ2-6, with 9 positions matching TRBD2. The V gene's germline CDR1 is SGHKS and CDR2 YYEKEE (reference sequence). This CDR3 region has 19 residues. The J segment lost 2 bases and the V segment lost 0 bases, leaving 9 bases of the junction unmatched. CDR3: CASSLVAAGGGTGANVLTF. Here the CDR3 DNA reads TGTGCCAGCAGCTTGGTGGCAGCGGGAGGAGGGACTGGGGCCAACGTCCTGACTTTC.

CDR3 bases: TGTGCCTGGAGTAGCGATAGCAATCAGCCCCAGCATTTT. This sequence encodes CAWSSDSNQPQHF. The genes are TRBV30 and TRBJ1-5; D is unclear. The CDR3 loop spans 13 amino acids. Germline V gene data show CDR1 as GTSNPN and CDR2 as SVGIG (reference sequence). Trimming took off 2 bases at V and 0 bases at J, with 5 bases between the two ends.

The sample holds one count of this clone. V usage is TRBV6-1 and J usage is TRBJ1-2, with 11 bases identical to TRBD1. J was trimmed by 3 bases and V by 8 bases; bases with no gene match: 8. CDR1 MNHNS and CDR2 SASEGT come from the germline V gene. This CDR3 comprises 15 residues. The CDR3 reads CASFEPGQGDYGYTF. Written as DNA, the CDR3 is TGTGCCAGCTTTGAACCGGGACAGGGGGACTATGGCTACACCTTC.